Described below is a single T cell receptor beta chain sequence and its context. The data derive from a study of T-cell memory formation after mild COVID-19. Across the study: Largely donor-specific sequence clusters came from a couple of donors.

V was shortened by 5 bases and J by 3 bases, with 20 bases between the two germline ends. The germline V gene has CDR1 MNHNS and CDR2 SASEGT. This CDR3 comprises 16 residues. TCRdb analysed the 5' RACE reads with MiXCR anew, one entry per CDR3 protein. The profile shows about 560,000 distinct CDR3 sequences, about 20% of them singletons. This TCR derives from an adult woman who had mild COVID-19 (a few samples of this study predate the infection). Cell type and time point are not known. The chain recombines TRBV6-1 with TRBJ2-7, with D possibly matching TRBD2 (5 bases). Sample: PBMCs or a T cell subset sorted from them (not recorded which). In nucleotides, the CDR3 is TGTGCCAGCAGTCCGAAGCGGCAGGAGCTTAACTACGAGCAGTACTTC. This gives the protein CASSPKRQELNYEQYF.